The T cell receptor (beta chain) under discussion was sequenced for a study of beta chain features in type 1 diabetes. Study-level points and caveats: Moderately but significantly shorter TCRB CDR3s were found in Type 1 diabetes patients in all four CD4+ subsets. It was among patients, rather than healthy donors, that naive, central memory and Treg TCRB repertoires appeared more similar.

Donors contributed one heparinised blood draw apiece, averaging around 120 mL. Purity (above 95%) was reached by all sorted populations. Germline V gene sequence: CDR1 SNHLY, CDR2 FYNNEI. Trimming cost V 4 bases and J 8 bases, with 5 bases left between them. This CDR3 contains 11 residues. As every portion of the isolated RNA was reverse transcribed, the sequencing read expressed TCRB transcripts. Naive, central memory and regulatory T cell samples came to a mean of around 3.5 million reads. The table came from immunoSEQ multiplex PCR; TCRdb's copy has only in-frame clones and leaves some out. The sample holds 250,000 to 300,000 clones, approximately 25% seen once. This clone was recorded only once. The target antigen is unknown.

The chain uses TRBV2 and TRBJ1-4; no clear D. The sample comprised naive CD4+ T cells from blood. This TCR derives from a woman in her thirties with type 1 diabetes. CDR3 bases: TGTGCCAGCAGTGTTCCAGAAAAACTGTTTTTT. Translation gives CASSVPEKLFF.